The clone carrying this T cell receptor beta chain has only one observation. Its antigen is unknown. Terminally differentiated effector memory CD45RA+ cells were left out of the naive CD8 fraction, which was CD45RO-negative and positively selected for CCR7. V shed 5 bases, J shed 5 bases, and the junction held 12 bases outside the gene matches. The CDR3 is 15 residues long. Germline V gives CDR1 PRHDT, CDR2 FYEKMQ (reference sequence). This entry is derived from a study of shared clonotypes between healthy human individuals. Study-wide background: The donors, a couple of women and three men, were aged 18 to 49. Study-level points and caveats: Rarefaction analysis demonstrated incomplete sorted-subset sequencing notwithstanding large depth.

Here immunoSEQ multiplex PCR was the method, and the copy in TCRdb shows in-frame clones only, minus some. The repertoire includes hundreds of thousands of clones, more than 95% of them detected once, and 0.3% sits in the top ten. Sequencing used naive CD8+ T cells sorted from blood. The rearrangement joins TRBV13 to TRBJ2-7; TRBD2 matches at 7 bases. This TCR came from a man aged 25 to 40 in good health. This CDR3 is CASSLMGGERNEQYF. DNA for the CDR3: TGTGCCAGCAGCCTCATGGGAGGGGAAAGGAACGAGCAGTACTTC.